What follows describes a single T cell receptor (beta chain). Its antigen is unknown. The data were obtained in a study of persistence of HIV-infected CD4 T cells. Overlapping HIV-1 Gag 15-mer peptides at approximately 1 ug per peptide per mL were used. Sorted nonresponding memory CD4+ T cells were CD40L-negative, CD69-negative, CD45RO-high. These HIV-1-infected adults initiated suppressive ART in chronic infection. Donors had undetectable plasma HIV-1 RNA, under 50 copies/mL, for 4+ years. Donors had CD4+ T cell counts above 400 cells/uL and were CMV-seropositive. The immunoSEQ assay was version 4, run in survey mode. Produced via immunoSEQ multiplex PCR; TCRdb's table is partial and in-frame only. In the table there are about 64,000 clones, about four fifths of which are singletons. Germline V CDR1 and CDR2: KGHSH, LQKENI. The CDR3 is 14 residues long. Trimming took 2 bases from V and 4 from J, leaving 9 bases between them.

Specimen: CD4+ T cells sorted from PBMCs after roughly 18-hour stimulation, collected from a patient who received antiretroviral therapy. V gene TRBV18 combines with J gene TRBJ2-1, with D unresolved. The receptor's source is an adult man with HIV who was CMV-seropositive. CDR3 bases: TGTGCCAGCTCACCAGGAGACGGATACAATGAGCAGTTCTTC. This codes for CASSPGDGYNEQFF. Supplemented by reference TRBV18 and TRBJ2-1, the full variable domain reads NAGVMQNPRHLVRRRGQEARLRCSPMKGHSHVYWYRQLPEEGLKFMVYLQKENIIDESGMPKERFSAEFPKEGPSILRIQQVVRGDSAAYFCASSPGDGYNEQFFGPGTRLTVL.